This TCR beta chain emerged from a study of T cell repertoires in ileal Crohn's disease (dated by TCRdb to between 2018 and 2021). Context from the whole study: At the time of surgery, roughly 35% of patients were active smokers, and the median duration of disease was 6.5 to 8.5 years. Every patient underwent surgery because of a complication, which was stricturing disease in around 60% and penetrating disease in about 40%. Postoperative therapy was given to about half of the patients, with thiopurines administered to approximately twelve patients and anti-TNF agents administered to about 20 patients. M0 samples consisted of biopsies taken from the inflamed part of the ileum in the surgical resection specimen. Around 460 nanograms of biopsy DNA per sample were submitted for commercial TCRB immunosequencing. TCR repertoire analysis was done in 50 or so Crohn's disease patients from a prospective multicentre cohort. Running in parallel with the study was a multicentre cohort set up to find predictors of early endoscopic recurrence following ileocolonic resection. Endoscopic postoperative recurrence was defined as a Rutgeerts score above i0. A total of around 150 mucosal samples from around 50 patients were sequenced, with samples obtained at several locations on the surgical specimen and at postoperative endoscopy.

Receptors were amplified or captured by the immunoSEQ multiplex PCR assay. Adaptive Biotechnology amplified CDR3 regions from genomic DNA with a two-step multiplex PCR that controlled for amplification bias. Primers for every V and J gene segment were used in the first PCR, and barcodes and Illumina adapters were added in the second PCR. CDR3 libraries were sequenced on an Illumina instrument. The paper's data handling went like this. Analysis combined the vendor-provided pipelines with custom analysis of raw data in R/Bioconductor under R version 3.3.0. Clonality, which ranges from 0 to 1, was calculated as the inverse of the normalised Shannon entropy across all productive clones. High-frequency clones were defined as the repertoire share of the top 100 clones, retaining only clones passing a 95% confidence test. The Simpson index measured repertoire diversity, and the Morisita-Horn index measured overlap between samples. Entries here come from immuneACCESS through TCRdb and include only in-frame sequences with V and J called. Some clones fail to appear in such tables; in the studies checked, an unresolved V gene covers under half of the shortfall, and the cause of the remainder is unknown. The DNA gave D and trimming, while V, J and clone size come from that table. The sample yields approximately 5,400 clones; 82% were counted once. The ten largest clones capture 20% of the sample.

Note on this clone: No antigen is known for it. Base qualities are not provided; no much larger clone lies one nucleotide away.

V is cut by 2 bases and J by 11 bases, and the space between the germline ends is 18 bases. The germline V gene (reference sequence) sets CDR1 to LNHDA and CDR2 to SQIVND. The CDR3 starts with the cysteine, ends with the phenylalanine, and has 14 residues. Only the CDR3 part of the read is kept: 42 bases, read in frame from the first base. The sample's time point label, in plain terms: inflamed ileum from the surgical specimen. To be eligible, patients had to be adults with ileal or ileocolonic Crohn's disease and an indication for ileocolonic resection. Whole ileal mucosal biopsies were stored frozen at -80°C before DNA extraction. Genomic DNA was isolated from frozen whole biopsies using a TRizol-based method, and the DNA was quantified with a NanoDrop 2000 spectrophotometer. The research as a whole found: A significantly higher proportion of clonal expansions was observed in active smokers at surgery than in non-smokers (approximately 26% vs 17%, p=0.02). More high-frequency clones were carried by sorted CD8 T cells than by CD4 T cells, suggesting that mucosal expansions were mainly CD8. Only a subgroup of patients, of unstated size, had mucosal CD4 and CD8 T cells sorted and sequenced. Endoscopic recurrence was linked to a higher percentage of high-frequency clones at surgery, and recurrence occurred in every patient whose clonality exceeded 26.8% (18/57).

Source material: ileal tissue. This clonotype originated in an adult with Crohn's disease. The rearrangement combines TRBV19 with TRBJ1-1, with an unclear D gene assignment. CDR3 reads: CASSIFELKSGAFF. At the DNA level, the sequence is TGTGCCAGTAGTATATTCGAGTTGAAATCTGGGGCTTTCTTT. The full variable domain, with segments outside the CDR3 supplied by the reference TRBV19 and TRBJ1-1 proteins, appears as DGGITQSPKYLFRKEGQNVTLSCEQNLNHDAMYWYRQDPGQGLRLIYYSQIVNDFQKGDIAEGYSVSREKKESFPLTVTSAQKNPTAFYLCASSIFELKSGAFFGQGTRLTVV.